This T cell receptor beta chain was captured by sequencing in a study of T cells in localized non-small cell lung cancer. Here immunoSEQ multiplex PCR was the method, and the copy in TCRdb shows in-frame clones only, minus some. The sample has roughly 90,000 clones, about nine tenths seen once; the top ten hold about 4%. Notes on this clone: The antigen is not known.

Study-wide points: Researchers found a median around 61 of the top 100 tumor clones in adjacent lung. Tumor showed lower T cell clonality than uninvolved adjacent lung, where it was highest. Overall survival was longer when the density of T cells in the blood was higher.

V dropped 2 bases and J dropped 5 bases, with 10 bases sitting between them. Germline loops: CDR1 LGHNT, CDR2 FRNRAP. The CDR3 is made up of 14 amino acids. The sequence was collected from a woman aged 40-69 years with stage II squamous cell lung carcinoma. Sequenced here: PBMCs, sampled before any cancer treatment. The chain combines TRBV12-5 with TRBJ2-1; the D gene could be TRBD1 or TRBD2 (5 bases each). This CDR3 reads CASGLPGTHNEQFF. The CDR3 coding sequence is TGTGCTAGTGGTTTGCCCGGGACCCACAATGAGCAGTTCTTC. Based on the CDR3 plus reference TRBV12-5 and TRBJ2-1, the full variable domain is DARVTQTPRHKVTEMGQEVTMRCQPILGHNTVFWYRQTMMQGLELLAYFRNRAPLDDSGMPKDRFSAEMPDATLATLKIQPSEPRDSAVYFCASGLPGTHNEQFFGPGTRLTVL.